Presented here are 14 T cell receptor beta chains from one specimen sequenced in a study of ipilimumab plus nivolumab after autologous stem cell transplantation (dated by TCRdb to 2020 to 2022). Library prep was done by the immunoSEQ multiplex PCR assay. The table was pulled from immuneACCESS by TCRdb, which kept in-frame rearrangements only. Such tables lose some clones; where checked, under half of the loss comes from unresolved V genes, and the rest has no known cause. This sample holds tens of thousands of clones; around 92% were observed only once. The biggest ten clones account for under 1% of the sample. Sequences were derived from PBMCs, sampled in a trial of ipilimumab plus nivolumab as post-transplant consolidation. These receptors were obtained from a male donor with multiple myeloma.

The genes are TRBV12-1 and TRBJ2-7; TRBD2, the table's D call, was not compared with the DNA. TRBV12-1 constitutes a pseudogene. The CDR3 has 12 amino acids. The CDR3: CASYVSAYEQYF. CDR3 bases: TGTGCCAGCTACGTGAGTGCCTACGAGCAGTACTTC.

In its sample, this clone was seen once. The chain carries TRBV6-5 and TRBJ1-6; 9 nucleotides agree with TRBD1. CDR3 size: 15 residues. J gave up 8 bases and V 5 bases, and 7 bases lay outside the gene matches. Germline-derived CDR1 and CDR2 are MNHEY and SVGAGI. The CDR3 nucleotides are TGTGCCAGCAGTCGGGGACAGGGATCTTATTCACCCCTCCACTTT. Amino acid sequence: CASSRGQGSYSPLHF.

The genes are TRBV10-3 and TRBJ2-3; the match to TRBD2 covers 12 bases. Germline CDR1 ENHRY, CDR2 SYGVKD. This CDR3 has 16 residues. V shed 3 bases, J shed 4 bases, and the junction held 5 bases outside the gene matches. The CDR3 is CAISEGLAGYSDTQYF. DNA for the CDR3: TGTGCCATCAGTGAAGGACTAGCGGGATATTCAGATACGCAGTATTTT.

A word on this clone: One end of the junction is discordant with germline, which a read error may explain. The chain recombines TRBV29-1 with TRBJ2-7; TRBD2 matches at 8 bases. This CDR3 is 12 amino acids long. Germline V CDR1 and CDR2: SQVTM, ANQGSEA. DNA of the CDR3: TGCAGCGTTGAAGCGGGGGGGCTAGGTCCGCACTTC. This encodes CSVEAGGLGPHF.

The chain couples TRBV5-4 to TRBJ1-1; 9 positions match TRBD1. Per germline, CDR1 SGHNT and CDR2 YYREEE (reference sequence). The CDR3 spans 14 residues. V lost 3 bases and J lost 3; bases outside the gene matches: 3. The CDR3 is CASSYDRGYTEAFF. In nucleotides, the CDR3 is TGTGCCAGCAGCTATGACAGGGGGTACACTGAAGCTTTCTTT. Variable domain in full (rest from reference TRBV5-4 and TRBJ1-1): ETGVTQSPTHLIKTRGQQVTLRCSSQSGHNTVSWYQQALGQGPQFIFQYYREEENGRGNFPPRFSGLQFPNYSSELNVNALELDDSALYLCASSYDRGYTEAFFGQGTRLTVV.

Here the CDR3 DNA reads TGTGCCAGCAGTACTAACTATGGCTACACCTTC. Translation gives CASSTNYGYTF. The V gene is TRBV6-1, the J gene TRBJ1-2; D is unresolved. Germline V gene sequence: CDR1 MNHNS, CDR2 SASEGT. CDR3 length: 11 amino acids. Trimming took off 5 bases at V and 0 bases at J, with 1 base between the two ends.

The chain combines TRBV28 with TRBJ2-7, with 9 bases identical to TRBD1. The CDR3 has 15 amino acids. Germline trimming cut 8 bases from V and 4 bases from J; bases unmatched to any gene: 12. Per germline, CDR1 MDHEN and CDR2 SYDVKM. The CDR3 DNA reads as TGTGCCAGCGGAACTCCCGGGACAGGGCGTTACGAGCAGTACTTC. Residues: CASGTPGTGRYEQYF.

The CDR3 region is CASSFLSSGVGTDTQYF. The CDR3 bases are TGTGCCAGCAGCTTTCTATCTAGCGGGGTGGGCACAGATACGCAGTATTTT. The V and J genes are TRBV7-2 and TRBJ2-3; 9 bases are a match to TRBD2. J lost 1 base, V lost 3 bases, and 8 bases had no gene match. The CDR3 has 17 amino acids. Germline loops: CDR1 SGHTA, CDR2 FQGNSA.

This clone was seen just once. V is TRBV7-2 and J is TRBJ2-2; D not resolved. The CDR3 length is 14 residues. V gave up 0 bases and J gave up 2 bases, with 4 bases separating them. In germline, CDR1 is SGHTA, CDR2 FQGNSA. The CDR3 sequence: CASSLAPNTGELFF. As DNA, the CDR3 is TGTGCCAGCAGCTTAGCACCCAACACCGGGGAGCTGTTTTTT.

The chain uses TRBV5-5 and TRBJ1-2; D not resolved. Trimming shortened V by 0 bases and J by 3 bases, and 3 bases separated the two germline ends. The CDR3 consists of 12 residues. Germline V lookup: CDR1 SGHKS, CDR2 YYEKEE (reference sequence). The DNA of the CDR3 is TGTGCCAGCAGCTTGGACTACTATGGCTACACCTTC. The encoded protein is CASSLDYYGYTF.

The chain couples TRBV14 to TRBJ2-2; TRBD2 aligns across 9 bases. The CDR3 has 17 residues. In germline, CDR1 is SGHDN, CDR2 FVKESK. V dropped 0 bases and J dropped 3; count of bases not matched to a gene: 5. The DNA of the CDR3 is TGTGCCAGCAGCCAAGATAGCGGGAGCTTTTACACCGGGGAGCTGTTTTTT. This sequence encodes CASSQDSGSFYTGELFF.

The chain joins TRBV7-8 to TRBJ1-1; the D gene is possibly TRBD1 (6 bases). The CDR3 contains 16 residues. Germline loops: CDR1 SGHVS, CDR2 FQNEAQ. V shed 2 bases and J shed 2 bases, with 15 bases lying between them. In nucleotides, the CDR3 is TGTGCCAGCAGCTTAAGCCCGGGACAATTTAACACTGAAGCTTTCTTT. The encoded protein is CASSLSPGQFNTEAFF.

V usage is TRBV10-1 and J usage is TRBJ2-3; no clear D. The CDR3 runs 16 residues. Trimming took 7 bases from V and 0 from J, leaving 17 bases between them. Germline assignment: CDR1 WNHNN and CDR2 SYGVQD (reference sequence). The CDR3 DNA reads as TGCGCCAGCATGGGAATAACTCATCGAAGCACAGATACGCAGTATTTT. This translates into CASMGITHRSTDTQYF.

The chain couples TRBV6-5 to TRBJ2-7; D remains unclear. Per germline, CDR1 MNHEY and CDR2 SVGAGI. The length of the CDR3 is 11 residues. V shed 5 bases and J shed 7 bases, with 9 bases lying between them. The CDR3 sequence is CASSRVGEQYF. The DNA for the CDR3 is TGTGCCAGCAGTCGGGTCGGGGAGCAGTACTTC.